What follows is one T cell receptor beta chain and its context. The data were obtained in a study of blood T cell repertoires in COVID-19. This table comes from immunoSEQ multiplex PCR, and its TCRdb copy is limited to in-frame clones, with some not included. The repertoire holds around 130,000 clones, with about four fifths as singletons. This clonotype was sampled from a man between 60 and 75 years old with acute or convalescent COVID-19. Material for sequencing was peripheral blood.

The CDR3 loop reads CASGPGGETQYF. CDR3 nucleotide sequence: TGTGCCAGCGGCCCGGGGGGAGAGACCCAGTACTTC. The gene calls are TRBV6-5 and TRBJ2-5, with TRBD2 matching 7 bases. Germline loops: CDR1 MNHEY, CDR2 SVGAGI. The CDR3 runs to 12 residues. Trimming took 8 bases from V and 4 from J; bases not matched to a gene: 4.